This TCR beta chain was recorded in a study of blood T cell repertoires in COVID-19. Study as a whole: Sites across the United States, Italy and Spain contributed samples from acute and convalescent COVID-19.

V dropped 0 bases and J dropped 7 bases, with 13 bases sitting between them. This CDR3 contains 14 residues. Germline lookup yields CDR1 SGDLS and CDR2 YYNGEE. In the original processing: Scientists estimated how many nucleated cells there were by amplifying reference gene primers. Assay used: immunoSEQ multiplex PCR; TCRdb lists only in-frame clones, some missing. V, J and clone size reflect that table, while D and trimming were determined from the DNA. The data show 150,000 or so clones, about four fifths seen once. Sequencing input: PBMCs or T cells enriched from blood (not recorded which). V and J are TRBV9 and TRBJ1-2; tentative D call: TRBD1 (5 bases). This receptor was obtained from a woman in her fifties or sixties who had recovered from COVID-19. CDR3: CASSVEPGASGYTF. The CDR3 nucleotides are TGTGCCAGCAGCGTAGAGCCTGGGGCTAGTGGCTACACCTTC.